This passage covers 4 T cell receptor beta chains from one sample sequenced in a study of T-cell memory formation after mild COVID-19. From the 5' RACE reads, TCRdb called clonotypes with MiXCR, one entry per CDR3 protein. This sample carries roughly 400,000 distinct CDR3 sequences, around 17% of them seen once, and the ten largest clones take 20% to 25%. Sequencing was performed on PBMCs or a T cell subset sorted from them (not recorded which). Receptors were obtained from a man younger than 35 who had mild COVID-19 (a few samples of this study predate the infection). Cell type and time point are not known.

This clonotype was seen a few times. This rearrangement joins TRBV7-9 to TRBJ2-3; D possibly uses TRBD1 or TRBD2 (5 bases each). The CDR3 length is 17 residues. With 5 bases removed from V and 1 base from J, the gap between germline ends came to 19 bases. The germline V gene has CDR1 SEHNR and CDR2 FQNEAQ (reference sequence). The CDR3 nucleotides read TGTGCCAGCAGCCCCATCCCTGGGGACCGTCGCACAGATACGCAGTATTTT. Its protein is CASSPIPGDRRTDTQYF.

Many counts were recorded for this clonotype. V is TRBV4-3 and J is TRBJ1-1, with D unresolved. Germline CDR1 and CDR2: LGHNA and YSLEER. Trimming took 4 bases from V and 1 from J, leaving 16 bases between them. This CDR3 contains 16 residues. Here the CDR3 reads CASSLSPEGRNTEAFF. CDR3 in DNA: TGCGCCAGCAGCCTGAGCCCAGAGGGTCGGAACACTGAAGCTTTCTTT.

This clonotype was found a few times. V usage is TRBV9 and J usage is TRBJ1-1; 7 bases align to TRBD1. The germline gives CDR1 SGDLS, CDR2 YYNGEE. CDR3 length equals 16 residues. V lost 4 bases to trimming and J lost 1 base; unmatched junction nucleotides: 10. CDR3 DNA: TGTGCCAGCAGCCGCGCAGGAGGGGGCAAGAACACTGAAGCTTTCTTT. The encoded protein is CASSRAGGGKNTEAFF.

Ten or more counts support this clonotype. This chain links TRBV4-3 with TRBJ1-1; D call uncertain. V lost 1 base, J lost 1 base, and 4 bases lay in between. The CDR3 has 13 amino acids. Germline assignment: CDR1 LGHNA and CDR2 YSLEER. CDR3 nucleotides: TGCGCCAGCAGCCAAGTGACGAACACTGAAGCTTTCTTT. Its translation is CASSQVTNTEAFF.